The clone carrying this TCR beta chain has a count of ten or more. The antigen is undetermined. This CDR3 spans 14 amino acids. CDR1 LNHDA and CDR2 SQIVND come from the germline V gene (reference sequence). The germline V and J ends were trimmed by 3 bases and 4 bases, with 12 bases remaining between them. The source of the sample is a study of T cells in Graves' hyperthyroidism and ophthalmopathy. Whole-study results and caveats: Blood also showed most of the thyroid clonotypes that were expanded above 0.001. In validation, the model predicted ophthalmopathy. These predictions came a median around 5.9 months before onset.

RNA transcripts yielded amplified TCR beta CDR3 regions. TCR CDR3 underwent first-round RT-PCR with the HTBI primer set. TCRdb re-called the multiplex PCR reads through MiXCR, storing one row per CDR3 protein. The sample has some 500,000 distinct CDR3 sequences; about an eighth are singletons. J is TRBJ1-2 and V is TRBV19; D is perhaps TRBD1 (5 bases). This clonotype was obtained from a woman between 18 and 29 years old with Graves' hyperthyroidism. The sample consisted of blood. The CDR3 loop reads CASSMAQGGYGYTF. For the CDR3, the DNA is TGTGCCAGTAGTATGGCGCAGGGCGGCTATGGCTACACCTTC.